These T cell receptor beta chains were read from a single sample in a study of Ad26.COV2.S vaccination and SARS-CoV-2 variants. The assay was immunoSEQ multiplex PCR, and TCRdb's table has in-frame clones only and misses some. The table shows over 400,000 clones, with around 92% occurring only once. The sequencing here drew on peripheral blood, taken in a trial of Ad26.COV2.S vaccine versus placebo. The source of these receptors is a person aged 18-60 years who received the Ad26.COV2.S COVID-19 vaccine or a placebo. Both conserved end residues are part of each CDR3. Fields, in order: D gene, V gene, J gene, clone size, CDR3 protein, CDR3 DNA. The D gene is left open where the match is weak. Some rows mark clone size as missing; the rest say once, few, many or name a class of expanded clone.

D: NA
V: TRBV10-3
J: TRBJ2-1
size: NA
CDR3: CAISDIGSEQFF
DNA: TGTGCCATCAGTGATATAGGTTCTGAGCAGTTCTTC

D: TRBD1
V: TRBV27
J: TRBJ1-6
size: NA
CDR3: CASSFRGQNTYNSPLHF
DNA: TGTGCCAGCAGTTTCAGGGGGCAGAACACCTATAATTCACCCCTCCACTTT

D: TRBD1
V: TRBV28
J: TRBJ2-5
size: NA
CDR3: CASSLAVIGQGLETQYF
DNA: TGTGCCAGCAGTTTAGCGGTGATTGGACAGGGTTTAGAGACCCAGTACTTC

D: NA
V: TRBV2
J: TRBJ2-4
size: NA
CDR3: CASMVLAKNIQYF
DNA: TGTGCCAGCATGGTACTAGCCAAAAACATTCAGTACTTC

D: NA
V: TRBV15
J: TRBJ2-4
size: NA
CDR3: CATSSQPGTGVYF
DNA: TGTGCCACCAGCAGTCAACCGGGAACCGGTGTATACTTC

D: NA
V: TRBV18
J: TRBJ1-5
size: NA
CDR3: CASSPAAGDQPQHF
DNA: TGTGCCAGCTCACCAGCGGCAGGGGATCAGCCCCAGCATTTT

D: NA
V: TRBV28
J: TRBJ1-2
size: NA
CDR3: CASSFSGHYGYTF
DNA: TGTGCCAGCAGTTTCTCAGGACACTATGGCTACACCTTC

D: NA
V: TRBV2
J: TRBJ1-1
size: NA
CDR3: CASIAGFLGTEAFF
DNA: TGTGCCAGCATCGCGGGGTTTTTGGGCACTGAAGCTTTCTTT

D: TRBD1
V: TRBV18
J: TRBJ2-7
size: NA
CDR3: CASSPSGTGSYEQYF
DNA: TGTGCCAGCTCGCCCAGCGGGACAGGGTCCTACGAGCAGTACTTC

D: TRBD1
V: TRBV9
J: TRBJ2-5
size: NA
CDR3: CASSTTGTGVQTQYF
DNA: TGTGCCAGCAGCACGACCGGGACAGGGGTTCAGACCCAGTACTTC

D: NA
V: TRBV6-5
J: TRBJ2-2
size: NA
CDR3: CASSDSGGLFF
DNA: TGTGCCAGCAGTGACTCAGGAGGGCTGTTTTTT

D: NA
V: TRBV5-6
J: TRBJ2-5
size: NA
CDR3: CASSLPDQETQYF
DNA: TGTGCCAGCAGCTTGCCAGATCAAGAGACCCAGTACTTC

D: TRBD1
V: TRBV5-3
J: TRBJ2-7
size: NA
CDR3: CARSLACPDRGHEQYF
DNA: TGTGCCAGAAGCTTGGCTTGTCCGGACAGGGGACACGAGCAGTACTTC

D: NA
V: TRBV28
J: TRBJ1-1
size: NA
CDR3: CASSLWGPGSEAFF
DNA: TGTGCCAGCAGTTTATGGGGCCCGGGGTCTGAAGCTTTCTTT

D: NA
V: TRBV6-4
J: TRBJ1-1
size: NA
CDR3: CASSDGGDTEAFF
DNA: TGTGCCAGCAGTGACGGCGGGGACACTGAAGCTTTCTTT

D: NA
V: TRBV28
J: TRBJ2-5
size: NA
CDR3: CASSFRRAGRGTQYF
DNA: TGTGCCAGCAGTTTTCGGCGCGCAGGCCGGGGGACCCAGTACTTC

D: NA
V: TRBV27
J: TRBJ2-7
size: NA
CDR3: CASSIGPSYEQYF
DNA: TGTGCCAGCAGCATAGGACCCTCCTACGAGCAGTACTTC

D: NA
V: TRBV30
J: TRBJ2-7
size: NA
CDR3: CAWSVLGVNEQYF
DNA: TGTGCCTGGAGTGTACTAGGGGTTAACGAGCAGTACTTC

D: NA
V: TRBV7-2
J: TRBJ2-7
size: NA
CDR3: CASSHLGAYEQYF
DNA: TGTGCCAGCAGCCATCTGGGGGCCTACGAGCAGTACTTC

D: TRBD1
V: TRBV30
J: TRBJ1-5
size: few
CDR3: CAWSTGLLYSQHF
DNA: TGTGCCTGGTCGACAGGGCTCCTGTATTCCCAGCATTTT

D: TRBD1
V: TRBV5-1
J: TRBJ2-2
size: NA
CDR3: CASRQDRVGTGELFF
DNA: TGCGCCAGCAGACAGGACAGGGTAGGTACCGGGGAGCTGTTTTTT

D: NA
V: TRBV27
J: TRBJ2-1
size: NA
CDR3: CASSYAGRDEQFF
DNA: TGTGCCAGCAGTTATGCTGGTAGGGATGAGCAGTTCTTC

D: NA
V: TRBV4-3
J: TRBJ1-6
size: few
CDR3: CASSQDGSQPLHF
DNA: TGCGCCAGCAGCCAAGATGGGAGCCAACCCCTCCACTTT

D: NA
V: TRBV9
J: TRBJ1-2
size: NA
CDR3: CASSVVGQAGYGYTF
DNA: TGTGCCAGCAGCGTAGTTGGGCAGGCCGGCTATGGCTACACCTTC

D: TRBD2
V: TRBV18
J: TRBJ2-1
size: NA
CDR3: CASSPSGGAHPEQFF
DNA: TGTGCCAGCTCACCGTCGGGGGGGGCCCATCCGGAGCAGTTCTTC

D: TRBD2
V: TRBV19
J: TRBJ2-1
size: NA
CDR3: CASSMMLAVNNEQFF
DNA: TGTGCCAGTAGTATGATGCTAGCGGTAAACAATGAGCAGTTCTTC

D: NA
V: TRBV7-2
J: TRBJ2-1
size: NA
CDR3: CASRAIDGNNEQFF
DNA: TGTGCCAGCAGAGCAATCGACGGAAACAATGAGCAGTTCTTC

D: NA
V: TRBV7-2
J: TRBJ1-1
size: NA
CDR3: CASSRGNTEAFF
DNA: TGTGCCAGCAGCAGGGGGAACACTGAAGCTTTCTTT

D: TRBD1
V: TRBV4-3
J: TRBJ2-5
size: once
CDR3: CASSQQDRGGGIETQYF
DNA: TGCGCCAGCAGCCAGCAAGACCGAGGGGGCGGAATAGAGACCCAGTACTTC

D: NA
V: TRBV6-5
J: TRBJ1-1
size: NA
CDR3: CASSSGREAFF
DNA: TGTGCCAGCAGTTCGGGACGGGAGGCTTTCTTT

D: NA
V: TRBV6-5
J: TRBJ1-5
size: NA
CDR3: CASSYGVGGNQPQHF
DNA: TGTGCCAGCAGTTACGGGGTCGGGGGCAATCAGCCCCAGCATTTT

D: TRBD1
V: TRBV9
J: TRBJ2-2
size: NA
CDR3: CASSDRGWTGELFF
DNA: TGTGCCAGCAGCGACAGGGGGTGGACCGGGGAGCTGTTTTTT

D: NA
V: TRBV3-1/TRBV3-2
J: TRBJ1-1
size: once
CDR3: CASSPSQGPMNTEAFF
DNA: TGTGCCAGCAGCCCTTCACAGGGTCCGATGAACACTGAAGCTTTCTTT

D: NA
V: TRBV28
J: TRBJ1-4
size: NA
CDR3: CASRGTEDFNEKLFF
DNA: TGTGCCAGCAGGGGGACCGAGGATTTTAATGAAAAACTGTTTTTT

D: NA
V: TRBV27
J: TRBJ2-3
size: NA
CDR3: CASSLSVFGTDTQYF
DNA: TGTGCCAGCAGTTTATCCGTCTTCGGAACAGATACGCAGTATTTT